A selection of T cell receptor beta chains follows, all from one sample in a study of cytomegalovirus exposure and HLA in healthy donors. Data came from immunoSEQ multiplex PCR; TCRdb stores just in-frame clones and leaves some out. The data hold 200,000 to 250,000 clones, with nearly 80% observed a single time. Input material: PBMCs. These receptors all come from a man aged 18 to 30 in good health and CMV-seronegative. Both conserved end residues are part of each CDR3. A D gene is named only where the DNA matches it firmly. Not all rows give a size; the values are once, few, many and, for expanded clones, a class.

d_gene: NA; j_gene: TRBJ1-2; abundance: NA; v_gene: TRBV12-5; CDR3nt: TGTGCTAGTGGTTTGGTACGGGCAGGAGGGATTAACTATGGCTACACCTTC; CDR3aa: CASGLVRAGGINYGYTF
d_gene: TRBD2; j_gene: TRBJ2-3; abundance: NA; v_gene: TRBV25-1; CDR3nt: TGTGCTACTATAGCGGGAGGGCCAGATACGCAGTATTTT; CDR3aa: CATIAGGPDTQYF
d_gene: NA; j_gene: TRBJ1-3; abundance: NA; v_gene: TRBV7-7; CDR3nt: TGTGCTAGCAGCTTATCCCCGACAGCGAGCTCTGGAAACACCATATATTTT; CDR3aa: CASSLSPTASSGNTIYF
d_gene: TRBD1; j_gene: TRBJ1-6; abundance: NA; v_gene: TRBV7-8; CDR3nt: TGTGCCAGCAGCCCCCGACAGGGTTCGGATAATTCACCCCTCCACTTT; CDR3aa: CASSPRQGSDNSPLHF
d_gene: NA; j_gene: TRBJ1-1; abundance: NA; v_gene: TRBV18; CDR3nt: TGTGCCAGCTCACAATACAGGGCTTACGACACTGAAGCTTTCTTT; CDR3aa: CASSQYRAYDTEAFF
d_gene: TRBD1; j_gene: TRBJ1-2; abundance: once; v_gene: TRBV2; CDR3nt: TGTGCCAGCATCCGGGACAGGGGGCATGGCTACACCTTC; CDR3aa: CASIRDRGHGYTF
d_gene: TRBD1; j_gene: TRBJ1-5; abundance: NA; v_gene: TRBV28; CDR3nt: TGTGCCAGCAGTGTACGACAGGGGGGGCATAGCAATCAGCCCCAGCATTTT; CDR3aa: CASSVRQGGHSNQPQHF
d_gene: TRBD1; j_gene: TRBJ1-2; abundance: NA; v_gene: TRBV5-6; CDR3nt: TGTGCCAGCAGCACGGGACAGGGTGATGGCTACACCTTC; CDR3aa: CASSTGQGDGYTF
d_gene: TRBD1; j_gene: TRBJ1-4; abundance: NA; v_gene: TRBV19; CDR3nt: TGTGCCAGTAGGCCATCGGACAGGCGGGGTGAAAAACTGTTTTTT; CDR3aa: CASRPSDRRGEKLFF
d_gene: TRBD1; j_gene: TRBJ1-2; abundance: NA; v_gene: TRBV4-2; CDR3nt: TGTGCCAGCAGCCAAGATTTCGGGACAGGGTATGGCTACACCTTC; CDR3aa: CASSQDFGTGYGYTF
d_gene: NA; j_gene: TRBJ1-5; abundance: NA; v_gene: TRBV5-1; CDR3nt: TGCGCCAGCAGCTTGGACAATTATAGCAATCAGCCCCAGCATTTT; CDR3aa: CASSLDNYSNQPQHF
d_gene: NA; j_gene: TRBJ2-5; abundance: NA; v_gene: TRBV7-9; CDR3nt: TGTGCCAGCAGCTTCTCCGAGCGGGCCCAGTACTTC; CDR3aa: CASSFSERAQYF
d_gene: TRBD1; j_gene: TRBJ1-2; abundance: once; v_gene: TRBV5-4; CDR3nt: TGTGCCAGCAGCCCCGGGACAGGGACTATCTATGGCTACACCTTC; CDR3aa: CASSPGTGTIYGYTF
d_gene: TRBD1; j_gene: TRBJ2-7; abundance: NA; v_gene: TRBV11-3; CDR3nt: TGTGCCAGCAGCTTCCAGGGGGCATACGAGCAGTACTTC; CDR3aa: CASSFQGAYEQYF
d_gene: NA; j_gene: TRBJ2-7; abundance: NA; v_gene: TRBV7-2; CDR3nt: TGTGCCAGCAGCCCCCGTGGGCGGGTCGTCTCCTACGAGCAGTACTTC; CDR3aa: CASSPRGRVVSYEQYF
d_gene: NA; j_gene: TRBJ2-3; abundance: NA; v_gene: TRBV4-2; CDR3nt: TGTGCCAGCAGCCAAGGGGCAGGGAATTCGGATACGCAGTATTTT; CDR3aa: CASSQGAGNSDTQYF
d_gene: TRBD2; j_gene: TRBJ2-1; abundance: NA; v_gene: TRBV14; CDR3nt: TGTGCCAGCAGCCTGAGACGAAGCGGGGGGATGGGGAATGAGCAGTTCTTC; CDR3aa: CASSLRRSGGMGNEQFF
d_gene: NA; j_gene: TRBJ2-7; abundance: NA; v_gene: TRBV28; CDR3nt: TGTGCCAGCACGTCGACGGCCGCGGGGTCTCACGAGCAGTACTTC; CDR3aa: CASTSTAAGSHEQYF
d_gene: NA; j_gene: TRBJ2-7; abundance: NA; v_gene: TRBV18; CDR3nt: TGTGCCAGCTCACCGGTCAGGGGTGGAACCTACGAGCAGTACTTC; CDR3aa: CASSPVRGGTYEQYF
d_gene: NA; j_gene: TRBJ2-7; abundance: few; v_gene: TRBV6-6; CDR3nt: TGTGCCAGCAGACGCGGGACAGATAGCTCCTACGAGCAGTACTTC; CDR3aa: CASRRGTDSSYEQYF
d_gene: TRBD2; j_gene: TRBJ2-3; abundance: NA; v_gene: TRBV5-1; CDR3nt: TGCGCCAGCAGTTTTGCCGGGACTACCCTCGCTTTCACAGATACGCAGTATTTT; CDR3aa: CASSFAGTTLAFTDTQYF